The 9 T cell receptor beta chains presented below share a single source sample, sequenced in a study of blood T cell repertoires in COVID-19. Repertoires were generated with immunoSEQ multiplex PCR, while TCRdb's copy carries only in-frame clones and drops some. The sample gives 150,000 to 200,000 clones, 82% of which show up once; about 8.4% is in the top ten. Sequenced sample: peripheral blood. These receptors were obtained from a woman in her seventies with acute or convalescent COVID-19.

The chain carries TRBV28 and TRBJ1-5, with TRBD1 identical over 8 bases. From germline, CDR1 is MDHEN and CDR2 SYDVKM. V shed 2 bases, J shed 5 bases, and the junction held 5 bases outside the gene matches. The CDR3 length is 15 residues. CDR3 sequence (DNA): TGTGCCAGCAGTTTAAACGGACAGGGACATCAGCCCCAGCATTTT. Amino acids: CASSLNGQGHQPQHF.

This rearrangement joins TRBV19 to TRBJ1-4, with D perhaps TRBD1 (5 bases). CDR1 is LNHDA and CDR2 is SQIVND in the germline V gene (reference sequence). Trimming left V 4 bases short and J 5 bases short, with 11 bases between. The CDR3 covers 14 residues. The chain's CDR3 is CASSRWPGNEKLFF. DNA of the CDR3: TGTGCCAGTAGTAGATGGCCAGGGAATGAAAAACTGTTTTTT.

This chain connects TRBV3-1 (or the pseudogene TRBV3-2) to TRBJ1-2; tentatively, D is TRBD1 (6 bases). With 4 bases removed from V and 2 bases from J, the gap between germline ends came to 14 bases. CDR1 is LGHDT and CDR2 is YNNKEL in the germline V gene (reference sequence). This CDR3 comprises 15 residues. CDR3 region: CASSPYPGQNYGYTF. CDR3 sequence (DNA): TGTGCCAGCAGCCCCTACCCAGGACAGAACTATGGCTACACCTTC.

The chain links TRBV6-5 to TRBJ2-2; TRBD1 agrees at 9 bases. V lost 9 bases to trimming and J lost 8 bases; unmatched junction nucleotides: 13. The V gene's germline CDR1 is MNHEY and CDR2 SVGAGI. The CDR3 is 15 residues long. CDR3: CARGRGDRAIGELFF. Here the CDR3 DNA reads TGTGCCAGGGGGAGGGGGGACAGGGCAATTGGGGAGCTGTTTTTT.

CDR3 bases: TGTGCCAGTAGTCCGAGGACAGGGGGAGACGAGCAGTACTTC. This gives the protein CASSPRTGGDEQYF. The V and J genes are TRBV19 and TRBJ2-7; 10 positions agree with TRBD1. Germline trimming cut 5 bases from V and 5 bases from J; bases unmatched to any gene: 6. This CDR3 has 14 amino acids. CDR1 LNHDA and CDR2 SQIVND come from the germline V gene (reference sequence).

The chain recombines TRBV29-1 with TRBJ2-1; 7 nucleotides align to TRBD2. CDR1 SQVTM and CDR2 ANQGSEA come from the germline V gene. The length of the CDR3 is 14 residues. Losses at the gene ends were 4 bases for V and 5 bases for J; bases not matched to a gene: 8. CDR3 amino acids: CSVGTSGRDNEQFF. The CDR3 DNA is TGCAGCGTTGGGACTTCTGGGAGGGACAATGAGCAGTTCTTC.

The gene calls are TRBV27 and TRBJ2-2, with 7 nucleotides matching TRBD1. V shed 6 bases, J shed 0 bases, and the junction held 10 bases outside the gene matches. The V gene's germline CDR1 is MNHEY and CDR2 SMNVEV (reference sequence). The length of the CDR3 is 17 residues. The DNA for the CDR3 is TGTGCCAGCAGCTTAGGGGACAGCTGGGCGAACACCGGGGAGCTGTTTTTT. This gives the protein CASSLGDSWANTGELFF.

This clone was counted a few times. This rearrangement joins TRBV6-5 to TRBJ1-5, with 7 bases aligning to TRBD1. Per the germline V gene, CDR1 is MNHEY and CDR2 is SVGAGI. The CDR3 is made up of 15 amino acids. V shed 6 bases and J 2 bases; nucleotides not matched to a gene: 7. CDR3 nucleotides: TGTGCCAGCAGGACCGACGGGACAGGCAATCAGCCCCAGCATTTT. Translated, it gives CASRTDGTGNQPQHF.

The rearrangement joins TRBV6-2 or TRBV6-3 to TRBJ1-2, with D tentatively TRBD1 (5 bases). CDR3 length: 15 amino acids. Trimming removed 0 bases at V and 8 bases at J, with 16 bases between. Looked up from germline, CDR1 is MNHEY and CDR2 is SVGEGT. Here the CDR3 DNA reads TGTGCCAGCAGTTACTCGAGAGCAGGGCTGGGGGGCTACACCTTC. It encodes CASSYSRAGLGGYTF.